What follows are 6 T cell receptor beta chains derived from one specimen sequenced in a study of OX40 agonist ivuxolimab in advanced cancers. The data were produced by immunoSEQ multiplex PCR, yet TCRdb's version contains in-frame clones alone and is incomplete. Among tens of thousands of clones, 89% were seen once, and the ten largest hold approximately 12%. The sample here was CD4+ or CD8+ T cells sorted from blood, taken in a trial of the OX40 agonist ivuxolimab. The origin of the receptors is an adult with an advanced solid tumor such as melanoma, head and neck, liver or kidney cancer.

This sequence joins TRBV19 and TRBJ1-1; the D is unclear. This CDR3 contains 11 residues. CDR1 is LNHDA, CDR2 SQIVND, per germline (reference sequence). Trimming left V 7 bases short and J 0 bases short, with 3 bases between. DNA for the CDR3: TGTGCCAGTACAATGAACACTGAAGCTTTCTTT. It is translated as CASTMNTEAFF.

The chain couples TRBV5-6 to TRBJ2-7; D is uncertain. The CDR3 consists of 14 residues. The germline gives CDR1 SGHDT, CDR2 YYEEEE. V lost 0 bases and J lost 3, with 10 bases in between. Here the CDR3 DNA reads TGTGCCAGCAGCTTGGCGGCAGCGAACTACGAGCAGTACTTC. It yields the protein CASSLAAANYEQYF.

The chain links TRBV19 to TRBJ2-6, with D perhaps given as TRBD1 or TRBD2 (5 bases each). The CDR3 has 15 residues. In germline, CDR1 is LNHDA, CDR2 SQIVND (reference sequence). Trimming took off 3 bases at V and 4 bases at J, with 10 bases between the two ends. As DNA, the CDR3 is TGTGCCAGTAGTATTGCCGGGGCCGGGGCCAACGTCCTGACTTTC. Translating gives CASSIAGAGANVLTF.

This clone was detected only a few times. The chain carries TRBV29-1 and TRBJ2-7; D possibly corresponds to TRBD2 (6 bases). CDR1 is SQVTM and CDR2 is ANQGSEA in the germline V gene. This CDR3 contains 11 residues. The V gene lost 7 bases and the J gene lost 3 bases, with 10 bases spanning the gap. The CDR3 protein is CSAGGVYEQYF. For the CDR3, the DNA is TGCAGCGCCGGAGGGGTCTACGAGCAGTACTTC.

The DNA for the CDR3 is TGTGCCAGCACCGTAAGCGGGAGCAGCGCAGATACGCAGTATTTT. Translated: CASTVSGSSADTQYF. This chain joins TRBV7-2 and TRBJ2-3; 8 bases are shared with TRBD2. CDR1 and CDR2 (germline): SGHTA, FQGNSA. There are 15 residues in the CDR3. The trim removed 7 bases at V and 4 bases at J, leaving 10 bases unmatched.

The chain joins TRBV7-8 to TRBJ1-5, with D uncertain. Trimming took 4 bases from V and 1 from J, leaving 11 bases between them. The CDR3 sequence is 15 residues long. Germline V CDR1 and CDR2: SGHVS, FQNEAQ. The CDR3 bases are TGTGCCAGCAGCTCCCAAGATGACAGCAATCAGCCCCAGCATTTT. It encodes CASSSQDDSNQPQHF.